A single TCR beta chain is shown here with its context. Libraries were prepared by immunoSEQ multiplex PCR; TCRdb keeps only in-frame clonotypes and omits some of them. The repertoire has more than 350,000 clones, over 75% of them found once; the top ten carry roughly 1.4%. The V segment lost 0 bases and the J segment 1 base; nucleotides outside the gene matches: 15. CDR1 is MNHEY and CDR2 is SVGEGT in the germline V gene. This CDR3 has 20 residues. This entry belongs to a study of blood T cell repertoires in COVID-19. The chain employs TRBV6-2 or TRBV6-3 and TRBJ2-7; 10 positions match TRBD2. This TCR derives from a young woman who had been exposed to COVID-19. The sample taken for sequencing was PBMCs or T cells enriched from blood (not recorded which). Written as DNA, the CDR3 is TGTGCCAGCAGTTACTCGATTCGCCGGGGGACTAGCGCTTCATCCTACGAGCAGTACTTC. Residues: CASSYSIRRGTSASSYEQYF.